The T cell receptor (beta chain) described here comes from a study of blood T cell repertoires in COVID-19. Using immunoSEQ multiplex PCR, the repertoire was profiled, and TCRdb retains in-frame clones only, with some absent. The sample consists of roughly 85,000 clones, roughly 85% of them appearing once. In germline, CDR1 is GTSNPN, CDR2 SVGIG (reference sequence). This CDR3 is 13 amino acids long. The J segment lost 5 bases and the V segment lost 3 bases, leaving 2 bases of the junction unmatched. This TCR came from a man in his fifties or sixties with active or convalescent COVID-19. Sample: peripheral blood. The V gene is TRBV30, the J gene TRBJ2-1, with TRBD2 identical over 9 bases. The CDR3 loop is CAWRTSGDNEQFF. In DNA, the CDR3 is TGTGCCTGGAGGACTAGCGGAGACAATGAGCAGTTCTTC.